Here is one T cell receptor (beta chain) with its context. Its antigen is as yet unknown. The entry originates in a study of hypomethylating agent response in myelodysplastic syndrome. Study-level results: Whether shared GLIPH2 clusters recognize novel MDS antigens was not confirmed. No significant post-treatment change in richness, rarefaction diversity or clonality, across all patients or response groups.

Profiling relied on immunoSEQ multiplex PCR, and the TCRdb table lists in-frame clones only, not all of them. The table records about 5,400 clones, 88% of them present only once. The receptor was isolated from a human donor with myelodysplastic syndrome. Source: bone marrow, taken before or after starting hypomethylating agent treatment for myelodysplastic syndrome (not recorded which).

Here the CDR3 reads CASSLFAQGEGSGANVLTF. The CDR3 DNA follows: TGTGCCAGTAGTCTCTTTGCACAGGGGGAAGGTTCTGGGGCCAACGTCCTGACTTTC. The J gene is TRBJ2-6, the V gene TRBV19; 8 bases match TRBD1. Germline loops: CDR1 LNHDA, CDR2 SQIVND (reference sequence). This CDR3 region has 19 residues. Unmatched junction bases numbered 13, after V lost 5 bases and J lost 1 base.